These 29 T cell receptor beta chains were sequenced from one sample in a study of blood T cell repertoires in COVID-19. Sequencing was performed with immunoSEQ multiplex PCR; in TCRdb, only in-frame clones are kept and a portion is missing. Of approximately 35,000 clones in the sample, around 88% were seen once. The sequenced material came from peripheral blood. These TCRs come from a woman aged 70-85 years with active COVID-19.

The table lists this clone with a few counts. J is TRBJ2-1 and V is TRBV5-8; TRBD2 agrees at 12 bases. Germline assignment: CDR1 SGHTS and CDR2 YDEGEE. The V gene end was trimmed by 1 base and the J gene end by 7 bases; junction bases not matched to a gene: 6. This CDR3 spans 16 amino acids. The CDR3 is CASSLFPSGGGNEQFF. The CDR3 DNA sequence: TGTGCCAGCAGCTTGTTCCCTAGCGGGGGGGGAAATGAGCAGTTCTTC. Full variable domain (rest looked up from reference TRBV5-8 and TRBJ2-1): EAGVTQSPTHLIKTRGQQATLRCSPISGHTSVYWYQQALGLGLQFLLWYDEGEERNRGNFPPRFSGRQFPNYSSELNVNALELEDSALYLCASSLFPSGGGNEQFFGPGTRLTVL.

The rearrangement links TRBV5-1 to TRBJ1-3; 8 nucleotides agree with TRBD1. Losses at the gene ends were 4 bases for V and 4 bases for J; bases not matched to a gene: 7. Germline loops: CDR1 SGHRS, CDR2 YFSETQ. The CDR3 runs 15 residues. The CDR3 loop is CASSERTGTGNTIYF. CDR3 DNA: TGCGCCAGCAGCGAAAGGACAGGGACAGGAAACACCATATATTTT.

V and J are TRBV5-3 and TRBJ2-7; D is uncertain. TRBV5-3 is given ORF status, its function remaining uncertain. Trimming removed 4 bases from V and 4 bases from J, with 9 bases in between. The CDR3 consists of 12 residues. The CDR3 DNA reads TGTGCCAGAAGCGCCTACAGTTACGAGCAGTACTTC. Its protein product is CARSAYSYEQYF.

This clone was picked up one time. The chain couples TRBV15 to TRBJ1-2; D call uncertain. The CDR3 runs to 13 residues. Deletions cut 0 bases from V and 4 bases from J, with 6 bases between. Per the germline V gene, CDR1 is LNHNV and CDR2 is YYDKDF (reference sequence). The CDR3 protein is CATSRDFSYGYTF. The CDR3 nucleotides are TGTGCCACCAGCAGAGATTTCAGCTATGGCTACACCTTC. The whole variable domain, filled in from reference TRBV15 and TRBJ1-2, reads DAMVIQNPRYQVTQFGKPVTLSCSQTLNHNVMYWYQQKSSQAPKLLFHYYDKDFNNEADTPDNFQSRRPNTSFCFLDIRSPGLGDTAMYLCATSRDFSYGYTFGSGTRLTVV.

The chain recombines TRBV7-2 with TRBJ2-7, with 10 bases fitting TRBD2. This CDR3 region has 16 residues. The junction had 13 bases not matched to a gene; V was cut back by 5 bases and J by 6 bases. CDR1 is SGHTA, CDR2 FQGNSA, per germline. DNA of the CDR3: TGTGCCAGCAGCCCAAACATGGGACTAGCGTCTCTCGAGCAGTACTTC. Translation gives CASSPNMGLASLEQYF.

The DNA for the CDR3 is TGTGCCAGCAGCGGTGGCACCCCGGGACTAGTTGGCAATGAGCAGTTCTTC. It is translated as CASSGGTPGLVGNEQFF. V and J are TRBV6-2 or TRBV6-3 and TRBJ2-1, with TRBD2 matching 8 bases. Looked up from germline, CDR1 is MNHEY and CDR2 is SVGEGT. Trimming removed 6 bases from V and 6 bases from J; junction bases left unmatched: 16. The CDR3 loop spans 17 amino acids.

The chain employs TRBV5-6 and TRBJ2-7; D uncertain. This CDR3 is 11 amino acids long. The V gene's germline CDR1 is SGHDT and CDR2 YYEEEE. Between the trimmed V and J ends, which lost 0 bases and 5 bases, there was a span of 3 bases. CDR3 in amino acids: CASSLADEQYF. The DNA of the CDR3 is TGTGCCAGCAGCTTGGCCGACGAGCAGTACTTC.

The rearrangement links TRBV5-6 to TRBJ2-5, with 7 bases aligning to TRBD1. CDR1 and CDR2 from the germline V gene are SGHDT and YYEEEE. V was clipped by 3 bases and J by 5 bases; unmatched bases: 4. This CDR3 spans 13 amino acids. CDR3 region: CASSSDRAETQYF. The CDR3 nucleotides are TGTGCCAGCAGCTCTGACAGGGCTGAGACCCAGTACTTC.

This clone was detected once. The chain couples TRBV7-2 to TRBJ2-3; D unresolved. This CDR3 is built from 13 residues. Germline CDR1 and CDR2: SGHTA and FQGNSA. V was cut by 1 base and J by 5 bases, with 7 bases left in between. The chain's CDR3 is CASSLGTRDTQYF. The CDR3 DNA follows: TGTGCCAGCAGCTTAGGTACAAGAGATACGCAGTATTTT.

The chain couples TRBV7-6 to TRBJ2-2; 9 bases agree with TRBD1. Germline V gene data show CDR1 as SGHVS and CDR2 as FNYEAQ. This CDR3 contains 15 residues. Trimming took 5 bases from V and 2 from J; bases not matched to a gene: 3. The chain's CDR3 is CASSRGQGNTGELFF. The DNA of the CDR3 is TGTGCCAGCAGCCGGGGACAGGGAAACACCGGGGAGCTGTTTTTT.

V and J are TRBV27 and TRBJ2-7, with 12 bases fitting TRBD2. After removal of 3 bases from V and 6 bases from J, the junction contained 9 bases not matched to a gene. Germline values: CDR1 MNHEY, CDR2 SMNVEV (reference sequence). The CDR3 is made up of 16 amino acids. Here the CDR3 reads CASSFASGGATFEQYF. The DNA of the CDR3 is TGTGCCAGCAGTTTCGCTAGCGGGGGGGCCACCTTCGAGCAGTACTTC.

The chain links TRBV4-1 to TRBJ2-1; weak D call: TRBD2 (5 bases). Germline CDR1 and CDR2: MGHRA and YSYEKL. Trimming pared 3 bases from V and 10 bases from J, leaving 16 bases between. The CDR3 is 14 residues long. The CDR3: CASSQRSGFREQFF. In DNA form, the CDR3 reads TGCGCCAGCAGCCAGCGGTCGGGGTTTCGGGAGCAGTTCTTC.

The chain employs TRBV15 and TRBJ1-1; D gene ambiguous. This CDR3 contains 13 residues. V shed 0 bases and J shed 8 bases, with 10 bases lying between them. Germline lookup yields CDR1 LNHNV and CDR2 YYDKDF (reference sequence). The CDR3 region has the DNA TGTGCCACCAGCAGAGATGGGCTGTCAGAAGCTTTCTTT. This gives the protein CATSRDGLSEAFF. The full variable domain, rest sourced from reference TRBV15 and TRBJ1-1, is DAMVIQNPRYQVTQFGKPVTLSCSQTLNHNVMYWYQQKSSQAPKLLFHYYDKDFNNEADTPDNFQSRRPNTSFCFLDIRSPGLGDTAMYLCATSRDGLSEAFFGQGTRLTVV.

This clone was recorded once. This chain links TRBV5-6 with TRBJ1-5; no clear D gene. V was trimmed by 4 bases and J by 4 bases, leaving 6 bases between them. CDR1 is SGHDT, CDR2 YYEEEE, per germline. This CDR3 is built from 12 residues. The DNA for the CDR3 is TGTGCCAGCAGCCTTTTAAATCAGCCCCAGCATTTT. Its protein product is CASSLLNQPQHF.

This chain connects TRBV10-2 to TRBJ2-1; 9 nucleotides align to TRBD2. The germline CDR1 and CDR2 sequences are WSHSY and SAAADI. The CDR3 runs to 14 residues. V shed 6 bases and J 10 bases; nucleotides not matched to a gene: 10. CDR3 region: CASRPSGDLREQFF. The CDR3 nucleotides are TGCGCCAGCAGGCCTAGCGGGGACCTCCGGGAGCAGTTCTTC.

This clone was seen only once. The V and J genes are TRBV28 and TRBJ2-7; a weak D match, TRBD1 (6 bases). CDR1 MDHEN and CDR2 SYDVKM come from the germline V gene. The V gene lost 6 bases and the J gene lost 3 bases, with 9 bases spanning the gap. This CDR3 region has 12 residues. CDR3 region: CASSQTGYEQYF. CDR3 bases: TGTGCCAGCAGCCAGACAGGCTACGAGCAGTACTTC.

J is TRBJ1-1 and V is TRBV2, with TRBD1 as a possible D gene (6 bases). This CDR3 comprises 13 residues. The germline CDR1 and CDR2 sequences are SNHLY and FYNNEI. Trimming took off 1 base at V and 4 bases at J, with 7 bases between the two ends. The CDR3 sequence is CASSEEGVTEAFF. CDR3 nucleotides: TGTGCCAGCAGTGAAGAGGGGGTCACTGAAGCTTTCTTT. Using reference TRBV2 and TRBJ1-1 for the parts outside the CDR3, the full variable domain is EPEVTQTPSHQVTQMGQEVILRCVPISNHLYFYWYRQILGQKVEFLVSFYNNEISEKSEIFDDQFSVERPDGSNFTLKIRSTKLEDSAMYFCASSEEGVTEAFFGQGTRLTVV.

The CDR3 is CASSSLGTGMNTEAFF. CDR3 in DNA: TGTGCCAGCAGCTCCCTCGGGACAGGGATGAACACTGAAGCTTTCTTT. J is TRBJ1-1 and V is TRBV5-6; 9 bases are a match to TRBD1. This CDR3 is built from 16 residues. Germline-derived CDR1 and CDR2 are SGHDT and YYEEEE. V was pared by 3 bases and J by 0 bases, with 6 bases of the junction left unmatched.

The chain uses TRBV10-3 and TRBJ2-7; D possibly corresponds to TRBD2 (5 bases). Germline CDR1 reads ENHRY; CDR2 reads SYGVKD. This CDR3 has 17 amino acids. V was pared by 4 bases and J by 0 bases, with 19 bases between. CDR3 bases: TGTGCCATCAGTGGGTCCTCTGCGGGCCTTAGCTCCTACGAGCAGTACTTC. Translation: CAISGSSAGLSSYEQYF.

The chain employs TRBV7-7 and TRBJ2-5, with D perhaps matching TRBD1 (5 bases). Germline-derived CDR1 and CDR2 are SSHAT and FNYEAQ (reference sequence). The CDR3 runs 15 residues. V lost 3 bases, J lost 5 bases, and 16 bases lay in between. CDR3 protein: CASSFGVDTGETQYF. CDR3 sequence (DNA): TGTGCCAGCAGCTTCGGTGTGGACACCGGGGAGACCCAGTACTTC. The full variable domain, its missing parts supplied by reference TRBV7-7 and TRBJ2-5, is GAGVSQSPRYKVTKRGQDVTLRCDPISSHATLYWYQQALGQGPEFLTYFNYEAQPDKSGLPSDRFSAERPEGSISTLTIQRTEQRDSAMYRCASSFGVDTGETQYFGPGTRLLVL.

This chain joins TRBV7-9 and TRBJ2-7; 9 bases match TRBD1. Germline V lookup: CDR1 SEHNR, CDR2 FQNEAQ (reference sequence). Germline trimming cut 4 bases from V and 4 bases from J; bases unmatched to any gene: 2. The CDR3 is 13 residues long. This CDR3 is CASSSDRGYEQYF. The CDR3 DNA reads TGTGCCAGCAGCTCTGACAGGGGGTACGAGCAGTACTTC.

The CDR3 region has the DNA TGTGCCAGCAATCAGGGGGTACAGCCCCAGCATTTT. Its protein is CASNQGVQPQHF. The J gene is TRBJ1-5, the V gene TRBV28; 7 positions match TRBD1. CDR3 length: 12 residues. CDR1 and CDR2 (germline): MDHEN, SYDVKM. After removal of 7 bases from V and 7 bases from J, the junction contained 4 bases not matched to a gene.

The V call is TRBV28, the J call TRBJ2-2, with D possibly TRBD1 on 6 matching bases. The CDR3 consists of 12 residues. From germline, CDR1 is MDHEN and CDR2 SYDVKM. The V gene lost 5 bases and the J gene lost 6 bases, with 7 bases spanning the gap. The CDR3 sequence: CASSTGSGELFF. In DNA form, the CDR3 reads TGTGCCAGCAGTACAGGGTCCGGGGAGCTGTTTTTT.

This clone was seen a few times. Here the CDR3 DNA reads TGTGCCTGGAGTCGGACAGGGGAGGGGGAGCAGTACTTC. As protein: CAWSRTGEGEQYF. The chain recombines TRBV30 with TRBJ2-7, with 9 nucleotides matching TRBD1. The CDR3 contains 13 residues. Trimming cost V 2 bases and J 7 bases; bases outside gene matches: 6. Germline V gene lookup returns CDR1 GTSNPN and CDR2 SVGIG (reference sequence).

There are a few counts of this clone. The chain employs TRBV7-2 and TRBJ2-1, with 13 bases matching TRBD2. In germline, CDR1 is SGHTA, CDR2 FQGNSA. J was trimmed by 6 bases and V by 5 bases; bases with no gene match: 4. The CDR3 runs to 15 residues. The CDR3 coding sequence is TGTGCCAGCAGCCCTCGGACTAGCGGGGGCAATGAGCAGTTCTTC. Protein product: CASSPRTSGGNEQFF.

The rearrangement links TRBV11-3 to TRBJ1-4, with D maybe TRBD1 (6 bases). Germline CDR1 and CDR2: SGHNT and YENEEA. The CDR3 is made up of 13 amino acids. V lost 6 bases and J 8 bases, leaving 13 bases between the germline ends. The CDR3: CASSRQDNEKLFF. The DNA of the CDR3 is TGTGCCAGCAGTCGACAGGATAACGAAAAACTGTTTTTT.

The rearrangement uses TRBV5-1 and TRBJ1-4, with D perhaps TRBD1 (5 bases). Germline assignment: CDR1 SGHRS and CDR2 YFSETQ. The V end lost 3 bases, the J end lost 0 bases, and 24 bases lay between the germline ends. The CDR3 extends over 20 amino acids. CDR3 amino acids: CASSSKGLPSSRTTNEKLFF. CDR3 coding DNA: TGCGCCAGCAGCTCAAAGGGACTTCCAAGTTCCAGGACAACTAATGAAAAACTGTTTTTT.

The rearrangement joins TRBV7-3 to TRBJ2-3, with 10 bases aligning to TRBD2. The CDR3 loop spans 15 amino acids. Unmatched junction bases numbered 4, after V lost 5 bases and J lost 2 bases. In germline, CDR1 is SGHTA, CDR2 FQGTGA. The CDR3 region has the DNA TGTGCCAGCAGCAGTAGCGGGGGGCTCACAGATACGCAGTATTTT. It translates to CASSSSGGLTDTQYF.

The chain carries TRBV9 and TRBJ2-5, with 11 bases aligning to TRBD2. The CDR3 totals 16 residues. V lost 0 bases to trimming and J lost 7 bases; unmatched junction nucleotides: 8. CDR1 and CDR2 from the germline V gene are SGDLS and YYNGEE. The CDR3 protein is CASSVGPSGGLGTQYF. DNA of the CDR3: TGTGCCAGCAGCGTAGGTCCTAGCGGGGGGTTAGGGACCCAGTACTTC.